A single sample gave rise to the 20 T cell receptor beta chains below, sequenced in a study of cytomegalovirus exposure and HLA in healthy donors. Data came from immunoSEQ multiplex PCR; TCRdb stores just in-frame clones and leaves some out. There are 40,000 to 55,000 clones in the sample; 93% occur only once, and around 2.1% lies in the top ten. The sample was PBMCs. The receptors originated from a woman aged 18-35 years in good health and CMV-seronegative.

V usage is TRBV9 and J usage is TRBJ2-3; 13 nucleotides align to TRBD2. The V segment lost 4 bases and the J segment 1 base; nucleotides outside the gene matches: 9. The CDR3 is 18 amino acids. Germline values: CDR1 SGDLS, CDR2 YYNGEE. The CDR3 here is CASSPGLAGPGGTDTQYF. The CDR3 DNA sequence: TGTGCCAGCAGCCCGGGACTAGCGGGGCCAGGGGGCACAGATACGCAGTATTTT.

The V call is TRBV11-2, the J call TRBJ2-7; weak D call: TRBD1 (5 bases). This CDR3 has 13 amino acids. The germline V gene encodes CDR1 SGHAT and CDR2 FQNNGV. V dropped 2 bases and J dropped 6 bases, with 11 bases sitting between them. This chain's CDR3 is CASSLTQGLEQYF. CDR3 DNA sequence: TGTGCCAGCAGCTTAACTCAGGGCCTCGAGCAGTACTTC.

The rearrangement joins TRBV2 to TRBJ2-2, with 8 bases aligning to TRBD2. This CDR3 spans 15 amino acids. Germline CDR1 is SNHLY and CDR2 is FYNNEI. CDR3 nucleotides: TGTGCAAGTCCTCGGGAGGGGCAGAACACCGGGGAGCTGTTTTTT. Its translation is CASPREGQNTGELFF.

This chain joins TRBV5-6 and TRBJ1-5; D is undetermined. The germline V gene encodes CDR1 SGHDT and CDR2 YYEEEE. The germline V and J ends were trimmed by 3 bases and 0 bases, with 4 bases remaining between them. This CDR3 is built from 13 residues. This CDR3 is CASSSYSNQPQHF. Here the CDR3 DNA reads TGTGCCAGCAGCTCTTATAGCAATCAGCCCCAGCATTTT.

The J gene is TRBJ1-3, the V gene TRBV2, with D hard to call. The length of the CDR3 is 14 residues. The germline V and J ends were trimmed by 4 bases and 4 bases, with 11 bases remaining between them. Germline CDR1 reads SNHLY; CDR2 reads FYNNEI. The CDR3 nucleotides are TGTGCCAGCAGTGGAGAGGTACTGGGAAACACCATATATTTT. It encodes CASSGEVLGNTIYF.

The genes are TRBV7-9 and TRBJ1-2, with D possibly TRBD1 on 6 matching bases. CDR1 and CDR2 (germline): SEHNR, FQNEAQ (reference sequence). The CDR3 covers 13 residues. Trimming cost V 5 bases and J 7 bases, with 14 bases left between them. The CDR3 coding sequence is TGTGCCAGCAGCAAATCACAGGGTGGTGGCTACACCTTC. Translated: CASSKSQGGGYTF.

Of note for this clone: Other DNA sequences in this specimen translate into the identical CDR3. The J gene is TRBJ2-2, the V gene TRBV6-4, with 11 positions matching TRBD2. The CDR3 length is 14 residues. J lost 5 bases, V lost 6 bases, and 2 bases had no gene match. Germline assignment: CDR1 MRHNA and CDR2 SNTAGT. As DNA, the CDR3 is TGTGCCAGCAGCCTAGCGGGGGGAACCGGGGAGCTGTTTTTT. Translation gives CASSLAGGTGELFF.

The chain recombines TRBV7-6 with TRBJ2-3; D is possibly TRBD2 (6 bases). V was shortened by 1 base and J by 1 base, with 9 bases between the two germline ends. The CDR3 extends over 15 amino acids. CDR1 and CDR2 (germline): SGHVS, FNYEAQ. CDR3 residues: CASSLDGEGTDTQYF. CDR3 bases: TGTGCCAGCAGCTTAGATGGGGAGGGCACAGATACGCAGTATTTT.

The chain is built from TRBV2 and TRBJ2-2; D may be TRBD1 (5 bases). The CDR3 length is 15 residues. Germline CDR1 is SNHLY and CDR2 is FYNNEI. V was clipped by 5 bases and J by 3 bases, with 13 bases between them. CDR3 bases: TGTGCCAGCAGTCAGACAGCTCCTTACACCGGGGAGCTGTTTTTT. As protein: CASSQTAPYTGELFF.

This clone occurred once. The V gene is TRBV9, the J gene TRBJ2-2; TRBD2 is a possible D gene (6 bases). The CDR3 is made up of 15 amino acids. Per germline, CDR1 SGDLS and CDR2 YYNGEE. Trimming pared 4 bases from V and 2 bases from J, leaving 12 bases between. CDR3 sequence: CASSPYGGNTGELFF. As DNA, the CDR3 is TGTGCCAGCAGCCCCTACGGGGGAAACACCGGGGAGCTGTTTTTT.

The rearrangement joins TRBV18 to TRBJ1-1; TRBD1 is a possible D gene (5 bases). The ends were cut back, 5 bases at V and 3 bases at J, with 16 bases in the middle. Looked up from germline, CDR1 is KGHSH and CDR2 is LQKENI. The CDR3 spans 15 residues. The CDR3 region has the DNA TGTGCCAGCTCATCTCAGGGCCTTGGGGACACTGAAGCTTTCTTT. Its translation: CASSSQGLGDTEAFF.

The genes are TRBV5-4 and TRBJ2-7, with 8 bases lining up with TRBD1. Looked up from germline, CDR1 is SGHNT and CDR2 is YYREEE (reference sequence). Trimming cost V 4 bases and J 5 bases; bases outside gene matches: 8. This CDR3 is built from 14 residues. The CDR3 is CASSQTGVLDEQYF. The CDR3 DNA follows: TGTGCCAGCAGCCAGACAGGGGTTCTTGACGAGCAGTACTTC.

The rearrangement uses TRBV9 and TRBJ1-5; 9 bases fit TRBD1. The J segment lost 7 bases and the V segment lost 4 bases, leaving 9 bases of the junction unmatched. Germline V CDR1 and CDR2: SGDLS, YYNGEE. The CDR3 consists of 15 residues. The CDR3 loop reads CASSPGTGLGQPQHF. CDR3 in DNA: TGTGCCAGCAGCCCCGGGACAGGGCTTGGGCAGCCCCAGCATTTT.

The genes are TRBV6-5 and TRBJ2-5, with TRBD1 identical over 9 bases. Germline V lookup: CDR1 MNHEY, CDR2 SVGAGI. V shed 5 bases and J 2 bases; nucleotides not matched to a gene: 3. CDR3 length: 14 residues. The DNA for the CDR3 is TGTGCCAGCAGTATCGGGACAGGGCAAGAGACCCAGTACTTC. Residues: CASSIGTGQETQYF.

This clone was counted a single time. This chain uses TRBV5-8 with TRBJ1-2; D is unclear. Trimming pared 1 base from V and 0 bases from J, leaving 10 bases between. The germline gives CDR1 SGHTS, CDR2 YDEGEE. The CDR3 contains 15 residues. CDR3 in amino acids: CASSLRRASNYGYTF. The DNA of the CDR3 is TGTGCCAGCAGCTTGAGGAGGGCTTCTAACTATGGCTACACCTTC.

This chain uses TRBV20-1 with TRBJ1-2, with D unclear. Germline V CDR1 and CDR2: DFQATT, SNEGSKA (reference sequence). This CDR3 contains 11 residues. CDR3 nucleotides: TGCAGCGTCTCCCTAAACTATGGCTACACCTTC. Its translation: CSVSLNYGYTF.

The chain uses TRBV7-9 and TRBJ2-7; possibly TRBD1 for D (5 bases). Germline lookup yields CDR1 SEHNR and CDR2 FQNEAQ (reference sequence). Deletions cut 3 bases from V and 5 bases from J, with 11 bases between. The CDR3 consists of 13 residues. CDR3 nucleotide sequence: TGTGCCAGCAGCTTGTCACAGGTTAACGAGCAGTACTTC. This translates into CASSLSQVNEQYF.

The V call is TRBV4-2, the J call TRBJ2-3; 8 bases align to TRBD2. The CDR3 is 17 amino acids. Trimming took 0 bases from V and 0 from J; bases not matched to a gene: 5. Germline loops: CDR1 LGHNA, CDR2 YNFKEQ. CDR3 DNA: TGTGCCAGCAGCCAAGATTGGCGGGAGGCTAGCACAGATACGCAGTATTTT. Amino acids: CASSQDWREASTDTQYF.

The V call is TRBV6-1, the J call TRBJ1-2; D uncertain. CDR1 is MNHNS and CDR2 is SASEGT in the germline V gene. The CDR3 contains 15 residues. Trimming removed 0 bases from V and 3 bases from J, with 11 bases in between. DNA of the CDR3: TGTGCCAGCAGTGAAGCGATAGGGAGGTACTATGGCTACACCTTC. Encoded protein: CASSEAIGRYYGYTF.

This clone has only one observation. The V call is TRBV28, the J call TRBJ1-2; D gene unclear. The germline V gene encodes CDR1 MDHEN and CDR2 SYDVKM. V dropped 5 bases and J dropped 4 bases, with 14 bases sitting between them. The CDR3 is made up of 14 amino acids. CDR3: CASSLDKYGYGYTF. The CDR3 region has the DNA TGTGCCAGCAGTCTCGACAAGTATGGCTATGGCTACACCTTC.